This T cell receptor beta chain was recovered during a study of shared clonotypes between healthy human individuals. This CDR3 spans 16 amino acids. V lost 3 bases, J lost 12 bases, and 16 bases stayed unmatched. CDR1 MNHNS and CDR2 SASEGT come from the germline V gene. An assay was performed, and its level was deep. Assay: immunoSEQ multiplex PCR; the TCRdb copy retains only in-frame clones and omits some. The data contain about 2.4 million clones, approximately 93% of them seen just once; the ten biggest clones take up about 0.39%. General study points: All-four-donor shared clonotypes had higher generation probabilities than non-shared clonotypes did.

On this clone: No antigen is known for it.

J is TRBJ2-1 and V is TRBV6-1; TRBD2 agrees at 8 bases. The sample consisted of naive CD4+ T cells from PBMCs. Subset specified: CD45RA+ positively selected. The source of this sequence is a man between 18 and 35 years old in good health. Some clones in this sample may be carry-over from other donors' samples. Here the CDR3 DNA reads TGTGCCAGCAGTGATCAAGGGCGGGGGACTAGTCCCGCGCAGTTCTTC. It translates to CASSDQGRGTSPAQFF.